This entry features one T cell receptor beta chain sequence. Its antigen is currently unknown. The method was immunoSEQ multiplex PCR; TCRdb's version includes in-frame clones alone and lacks a portion of them. The sample has some 95,000 clones, about 70% seen once. This specimen belongs to a study of shared clonotypes between healthy human individuals. Study-level points and caveats: Memory subsets generally showed smaller estimated richness than naive subsets did.

V lost 1 base and J 0 bases, leaving 14 bases between the germline ends. Germline CDR1 and CDR2: MDHEN and SYDVKM. The CDR3 sequence is 17 residues long. The chain combines TRBV28 with TRBJ2-3; D uncertain. Sequenced: memory CD8+ T cells sorted from blood. As to subset: CD45RO+ cells pooled with CCR7-negative TemRA cells. This receptor was identified in a man aged 25-45 years in good health. The DNA for the CDR3 is TGTGCCAGCAGTTTATCGGTCGATTACGCTAGCACAGATACGCAGTATTTT. Translated: CASSLSVDYASTDTQYF.